This entry concerns a single TCR beta chain. Its antigen is as yet unknown. Germline CDR1 LNHDA, CDR2 SQIVND (reference sequence). Trimming took off 5 bases at V and 5 bases at J, with 13 bases between the two ends. CDR3 length: 13 residues. Clones were read by immunoSEQ multiplex PCR, and TCRdb kept only the in-frame ones, dropping some. The sample carries 99,000 or so clones, about 90% recorded once. This sample is drawn from a study of T cell responses to AZD1222 COVID-19 vaccine. Study-wide context: Some second doses came at about 4 weeks and others at about 12 weeks; these were pooled.

General study findings and limits: Repertoire sampling was restricted to post-peak T cell response timepoints. Baseline seropositivity characterized only six AZD1222 recipients.

The V call is TRBV19, the J call TRBJ2-7; TRBD1 or TRBD2 may be the D gene (6 bases each). This TCR was recovered from an adult in good health. The sample in question was peripheral blood, obtained on day 0 of AZD1222 vaccination. CDR3 sequence: CASSFRGGDEQYF. CDR3 coding DNA: TGTGCCAGTAGTTTCAGGGGCGGGGACGAGCAGTACTTC.